Below, 4 T cell receptor beta chains from the same sample are listed, as sequenced in a study of T-cell reconstitution after alpha-beta-depleted transplantation in children (dated by TCRdb to the mid-2010s). The library was obtained by PCR. TCRdb lists the instrument as Illumina HiSeq 2500. TCR libraries were prepared with molecular barcoding, using unique molecular identifiers to normalize TCRbeta repertoire quantification. TCRdb reprocessing: public reads trimmed at Q25 with fastp, clones called with MiXCR, in-frame beta chains kept. Each CDR3 protein appears once, grouped with its most common genes and DNA. This sample comprises about 91,000 distinct CDR3 sequences, 7% to 9% of them detected only once. The ten largest clones add up to about 7% of the sample. This material consisted of PBMCs from the stem cell graft donor, taken from the stem cell graft. The receptors come from a human donor who donated a stem cell graft to a child with congenital amegakaryocytic thrombocytopenia.

This clonotype has only a few counts. The rearrangement uses TRBV4-3 and TRBJ2-1, with TRBD2 matching over 12 bases. CDR1 and CDR2 from the germline V gene are LGHNA and YSLEER. The junction had 12 bases not matched to a gene; V was cut back by 1 base and J by 8 bases. The CDR3 is made up of 18 amino acids. CDR3 sequence reads: CASSQAPRPSGRGDEQFF. CDR3 bases: TGCGCCAGCAGCCAAGCCCCACGCCCTAGCGGGAGGGGCGATGAGCAGTTCTTC.

Points on this clonotype: A read error may be the cause here, since a much bigger clone is one base away. The genes are TRBV7-2 and TRBJ1-2, with a tentative D call TRBD1 (5 bases). The CDR3 has 15 residues. The V and J ends lost 1 base and 12 bases respectively, with 21 bases between them. Germline loops: CDR1 SGHTA, CDR2 FQGNSA. CDR3 nucleotides: TGTGCCAGCAGCTTAGAGTGGGAAGGGCAGGGCGACGACACCTTC. It codes for CASSLEWEGQGDDTF.

V gene TRBV12-3 or TRBV12-4 combines with J gene TRBJ1-2; D is ambiguous. V lost 7 bases, J lost 8 bases, and 17 bases lay in between. This CDR3 region has 13 residues. CDR3 in amino acids: CASTEVESGGYTF. For the CDR3, the DNA is TGTGCCAGCACTGAAGTAGAAAGCGGCGGCTACACCTTC.

This clonotype was picked up many times. Just one base apart from a much larger clone, this may be a read error. V is TRBV10-3 and J is TRBJ2-4, with TRBD1 matching 8 bases. Germline CDR1 is ENHRY and CDR2 is SYGVKD. There are 15 residues in the CDR3. CDR3 amino acids: CAISQGAVSKNSQYF. The CDR3 bases are TGTGCCATCAGTCAGGGGGCCGTATCCAAAAACAGTCAGTACTTC.